The 5 T cell receptor beta chains below all came from one sample that was sequenced in a study of response to subunit inactivated influenza vaccine. TCRdb used MiXCR to reprocess the RT-PCR reads, holding one entry per CDR3 protein. The profile shows roughly 500,000 distinct CDR3 sequences, approximately 16% of them singletons. This sample comprised CD4+ T cells sorted from PBMCs, obtained about 23 months after vaccination. The receptors originated from a man in his fifties or sixties who received an inactivated influenza vaccine.

This clonotype was found a few times. CDR3 protein: CASSLRDRPNEKLFF. DNA of the CDR3: TGTGCCAGCAGCTTAAGGGACAGGCCTAATGAAAAACTGTTTTTT. This chain connects TRBV11-2 to TRBJ1-4; 8 bases fit TRBD1. The junction had 2 bases not matched to a gene; V was cut back by 2 bases and J by 3 bases. Germline CDR1 SGHAT, CDR2 FQNNGV. This CDR3 comprises 15 residues.

The chain carries TRBV6-5 and TRBJ2-1; weak D call: TRBD1 (6 bases). The length of the CDR3 is 16 residues. V shed 2 bases and J shed 2 bases, with 13 bases lying between them. Germline loops: CDR1 MNHEY, CDR2 SVGAGI. The CDR3 nucleotides read TGTGCCAGCAGTTACGGCACAGGGATTACCTACAATGAGCAGTTCTTC. It translates to CASSYGTGITYNEQFF.

The chain couples TRBV5-1 to TRBJ2-7; D uncertain. The germline CDR1 and CDR2 sequences are SGHRS and YFSETQ. Trimming shortened V by 5 bases and J by 0 bases, and 9 bases separated the two germline ends. The CDR3 runs to 13 residues. DNA for the CDR3: TGCGCCAGCAGGAGTTACGACTCCTACGAGCAGTACTTC. Its translation is CASRSYDSYEQYF.

V and J are TRBV12-3 or TRBV12-4 and TRBJ2-7; 9 nucleotides agree with TRBD1. This CDR3 is 14 amino acids long. J gave up 11 bases and V 6 bases, and 14 bases lay outside the gene matches. The CDR3 sequence: CASSRSRGQGGEYF. In DNA form, the CDR3 reads TGTGCCAGCAGCCGCAGCCGGGGACAGGGAGGGGAGTACTTC.

The rearrangement uses TRBV20-1 and TRBJ2-3; 11 positions match TRBD2. This CDR3 spans 17 amino acids. In germline, CDR1 is DFQATT, CDR2 SNEGSKA (reference sequence). With V trimmed by 3 bases and J by 1 base, 9 bases remained unmatched. This chain's CDR3 is CSARPSGRIGRTDTQYF. Written as DNA, the CDR3 is TGCAGTGCTAGGCCTAGCGGGAGGATAGGGCGCACAGATACGCAGTATTTT.